This TCR beta chain was found in a study of shared clonotypes between healthy human individuals. The ends were cut back, 3 bases at V and 2 bases at J, with 9 bases in the middle. The length of the CDR3 is 14 residues. The germline V gene has CDR1 SGHNT and CDR2 YYREEE (reference sequence). The protocol was immunoSEQ multiplex PCR, while the TCRdb copy is restricted to in-frame clones and leaves out a portion. The repertoire consists of about 1 million clones, with about 75% occurring once and the leading ten covering approximately 1.5%. The TCR sequence derives from a man aged 18 to 29 in good health. The rearrangement uses TRBV5-4 and TRBJ2-1; D is possibly TRBD2 (5 bases). Sequenced sample: memory CD4+ T cells sorted from blood. Indicated subset: CD45RA-negative fraction. The CDR3 here is CASSSPGTYNEQFF. The CDR3 nucleotides are TGTGCCAGCAGCTCCCCCGGGACCTACAATGAGCAGTTCTTC.